Only a few counts were recorded for the clone carrying this TCR beta chain. Its antigen is as yet unknown. The ends were cut back, 0 bases at V and 1 base at J, with 6 bases in the middle. Per germline, CDR1 MNHEY and CDR2 SVGAGI. The CDR3 loop spans 15 amino acids. The data derive from a study of cytomegalovirus exposure and HLA in healthy donors. Study-level background: Prior work identified around 120 million unique TCR beta sequences in some 200 million T cells.

Study-wide findings and caveats: Serostatus for CMV was the only available immune exposure information. An analysis was carried out at a later point. It showed that HLA-associated TCR beta chains were more clonally expanded than equally common non-associated chains. An analysis done earlier found most TCR beta V segments productive about 90% or about 30% of the time.

In the PCR, 60 Vbeta and 13 Jbeta primers were used. Clones were read by immunoSEQ multiplex PCR, and TCRdb kept only the in-frame ones, dropping some. The sample contains about 98,000 clones, about 81% of which appear only once. The genes are TRBV6-5 and TRBJ2-2; perhaps TRBD1 as D (5 bases). Input material: PBMCs. The source of this sequence is a man aged 40-55 years in good health and CMV-seronegative. The CDR3 DNA is TGTGCCAGCAGTTACTCGGGGCAGAACACCGGGGAGCTGTTTTTT. It encodes CASSYSGQNTGELFF.